This TCR beta chain was captured in a study of T cells in Graves' hyperthyroidism and ophthalmopathy. The CDR3 length is 15 residues. Trimming removed 6 bases from V and 7 bases from J; junction bases left unmatched: 14. Germline V gene sequence: CDR1 LNHDA, CDR2 SQIVND (reference sequence). Regions amplified from RNA transcripts were the TCR beta CDR3 regions. HTBI primers were employed in a first-round RT-PCR of the TCR CDR3. TCRdb reanalysed the multiplex PCR reads using MiXCR and keeps one entry per CDR3 protein. The data contain about 350,000 distinct CDR3 sequences, about 15% of them singletons.

This receptor was taken from a woman aged 25 to 45 with Graves' hyperthyroidism. The chain carries TRBV19 and TRBJ1-1; 7 bases align to TRBD1. The material sequenced was blood. The CDR3 loop is CASRSVEGAAGEAFF. The CDR3 DNA follows: TGTGCCAGTAGATCCGTCGAGGGGGCCGCCGGTGAAGCTTTCTTT. The full variable domain, with the rest looked up from reference TRBV19 and TRBJ1-1, is DGGITQSPKYLFRKEGQNVTLSCEQNLNHDAMYWYRQDPGQGLRLIYYSQIVNDFQKGDIAEGYSVSREKKESFPLTVTSAQKNPTAFYLCASRSVEGAAGEAFFGQGTRLTVV.